These T cell receptor beta chains were read from a single sample in a study of blood T cell repertoires in COVID-19. Only in-frame clones appear in the TCRdb table, and some are missing; sequencing was by immunoSEQ multiplex PCR. The sample includes 200,000 or so clones, over 70% seen only once; the top ten take about 3.5%. The sample comprised PBMCs or T cells enriched from blood (not recorded which). Receptors originate from a woman between 25 and 40 years old who had been exposed to COVID-19. Each CDR3 is given with its conserved first and last residue. The order of the fields is J gene, clone size, D gene, V gene, CDR3 protein, CDR3 DNA. A D gene is named only where the DNA matches it firmly. Clone size, where shown, is once, few, many, or a class for clones that have expanded.

j_call: TRBJ1-1; clone_size: .; d_call: .; v_call: TRBV13; cdr3_aa: CASSSPLRGMNTEAFF; cdr3_nt: TGTGCCAGCAGCTCTCCCTTGAGGGGGATGAACACTGAAGCTTTCTTT
j_call: TRBJ2-3; clone_size: few; d_call: .; v_call: TRBV12-5; cdr3_aa: CASGLVLARITDTQYF; cdr3_nt: TGTGCTAGTGGTTTGGTACTGGCTAGAATCACAGATACGCAGTATTTT
j_call: TRBJ2-7; clone_size: .; d_call: TRBD1; v_call: TRBV5-1; cdr3_aa: CASSLVGQGEYEQYF; cdr3_nt: TGCGCCAGCAGCTTGGTCGGACAGGGTGAATACGAGCAGTACTTC
j_call: TRBJ2-3; clone_size: .; d_call: .; v_call: TRBV5-4; cdr3_aa: CASSSRGSTDTQYF; cdr3_nt: TGTGCCAGCAGCTCGCGGGGAAGCACAGATACGCAGTATTTT
j_call: TRBJ2-2; clone_size: .; d_call: .; v_call: TRBV19; cdr3_aa: CASSIAVNTGELFF; cdr3_nt: TGTGCCAGTAGTATAGCAGTTAACACCGGGGAGCTGTTTTTT
j_call: TRBJ2-2; clone_size: .; d_call: TRBD2; v_call: TRBV2; cdr3_aa: CARFNQAPSGRASTGELFF; cdr3_nt: TGTGCCAGATTCAATCAAGCCCCTAGCGGGAGGGCCAGCACCGGGGAGCTGTTTTTT
j_call: TRBJ2-7; clone_size: .; d_call: .; v_call: TRBV5-5; cdr3_aa: CASRRPGRSYEQYF; cdr3_nt: TGTGCCAGCAGACGCCCCGGGAGATCCTACGAGCAGTACTTC
j_call: TRBJ1-2; clone_size: .; d_call: .; v_call: TRBV5-4; cdr3_aa: CASRGREYGYTF; cdr3_nt: TGTGCCAGCAGGGGGCGCGAGTATGGCTACACCTTC
j_call: TRBJ2-7; clone_size: .; d_call: .; v_call: TRBV18; cdr3_aa: CASSPLLGGAPVKQYF; cdr3_nt: TGTGCCAGCTCACCCCTTCTAGGGGGGGCACCGGTAAAGCAGTACTTC
j_call: TRBJ1-4; clone_size: .; d_call: TRBD1; v_call: TRBV7-3; cdr3_aa: CASSLTGRKVANEKLFF; cdr3_nt: TGTGCCAGCAGCTTGACAGGGAGGAAGGTGGCTAATGAAAAACTGTTTTTT
j_call: TRBJ1-1; clone_size: .; d_call: TRBD1; v_call: TRBV18; cdr3_aa: CASSPGQLMGQLNTEAFF; cdr3_nt: TGTGCCAGCTCACCCGGACAGCTAATGGGACAGTTGAACACTGAAGCTTTCTTT
j_call: TRBJ1-1; clone_size: .; d_call: TRBD1; v_call: TRBV2; cdr3_aa: CASTFGTVMNTEAFF; cdr3_nt: TGTGCCAGCACTTTCGGGACAGTCATGAACACTGAAGCTTTCTTT
j_call: TRBJ1-3; clone_size: .; d_call: .; v_call: TRBV12-3/TRBV12-4; cdr3_aa: CASSLGPGDDYF; cdr3_nt: TGTGCCAGCAGTTTAGGGCCAGGGGATGACTATTTT
j_call: TRBJ1-3; clone_size: once; d_call: .; v_call: TRBV9; cdr3_aa: CASSVDARGSSGNTIYF; cdr3_nt: TGTGCCAGCAGCGTAGATGCCAGGGGAAGCTCTGGAAACACCATATATTTT
j_call: TRBJ2-4; clone_size: .; d_call: .; v_call: TRBV27; cdr3_aa: CASPRPWTAKNIQYF; cdr3_nt: TGTGCCAGCCCGCGCCCCTGGACTGCCAAAAACATTCAGTACTTC
j_call: TRBJ2-1; clone_size: .; d_call: TRBD1; v_call: TRBV18; cdr3_aa: CASSPIGTGGLYEQFF; cdr3_nt: TGTGCCAGCTCACCGATCGGGACAGGGGGTTTATATGAGCAGTTCTTC
j_call: TRBJ1-1; clone_size: .; d_call: .; v_call: TRBV15; cdr3_aa: CATRPGGKGMNTEAFF; cdr3_nt: TGTGCCACCCGGCCGGGGGGGAAAGGTATGAACACTGAAGCTTTCTTT
j_call: TRBJ1-4; clone_size: .; d_call: TRBD1; v_call: TRBV6-1; cdr3_aa: CASSEAIGQGIREKLFF; cdr3_nt: TGTGCCAGCAGTGAAGCTATAGGACAGGGGATCCGGGAAAAACTGTTTTTT
j_call: TRBJ2-7; clone_size: few; d_call: TRBD1; v_call: TRBV6-5; cdr3_aa: CASSYWDRDSYEQYF; cdr3_nt: TGTGCCAGCAGTTACTGGGACAGGGACTCCTACGAGCAGTACTTC
j_call: TRBJ1-2; clone_size: .; d_call: .; v_call: TRBV7-2; cdr3_aa: CASSLDRAAGAGYTF; cdr3_nt: TGTGCCAGCAGCTTAGACAGGGCCGCGGGGGCTGGCTACACCTTC